These 20 T cell receptor beta chains were all obtained from the same sample, sequenced in a study of blood T cell repertoires in COVID-19. Sequencing was performed with immunoSEQ multiplex PCR; in TCRdb, only in-frame clones are kept and a portion is missing. This sample has some 180,000 clones; around nine tenths occur once, and the top ten carry 2.5% to 3%. Input material: peripheral blood. Source of these receptors: a woman aged 80 or over with COVID-19, enrolled during active disease.

The chain carries TRBV28 and TRBJ1-5, with a tentative D call TRBD1 (5 bases). V was shortened by 6 bases and J by 0 bases, with 12 bases between the two germline ends. CDR3 size: 15 residues. The germline gives CDR1 MDHEN, CDR2 SYDVKM. CDR3 sequence (DNA): TGTGCCAGCAGGATTGCAGGGAATAGCAATCAGCCCCAGCATTTT. As protein: CASRIAGNSNQPQHF.

The CDR3 nucleotides read TGTGCCAGCAGCTTAGGGGGGGGAGAGACCCAGTACTTC. The encoded protein is CASSLGGGETQYF. The J gene is TRBJ2-5, the V gene TRBV7-6; 7 bases match TRBD2. The ends lost 1 base at V and 4 bases at J; junction bases unmatched: 0. Germline V gene sequence: CDR1 SGHVS, CDR2 FNYEAQ. This CDR3 is 13 amino acids long.

The chain uses TRBV4-3 and TRBJ2-5; TRBD2 matches at 8 bases. Losses at the gene ends were 0 bases for V and 1 base for J; bases not matched to a gene: 4. The CDR3 has 16 amino acids. Germline CDR1 and CDR2: LGHNA and YSLEER. The CDR3 is CASSQEGAGAQETQYF. In DNA, the CDR3 is TGCGCCAGCAGCCAAGAGGGAGCGGGGGCCCAAGAGACCCAGTACTTC.

The V call is TRBV18, the J call TRBJ1-3; TRBD1 matches at 8 bases. In germline, CDR1 is KGHSH, CDR2 LQKENI. V dropped 6 bases and J dropped 0; count of bases not matched to a gene: 7. This CDR3 spans 16 amino acids. CDR3 in DNA: TGTGCCAGCTCCCTTGGACAGGGAAGCTCTGGAAACACCATATATTTT. Translated: CASSLGQGSSGNTIYF. The complete variable domain, with remaining parts taken from reference TRBV18 and TRBJ1-3, reads NAGVMQNPRHLVRRRGQEARLRCSPMKGHSHVYWYRQLPEEGLKFMVYLQKENIIDESGMPKERFSAEFPKEGPSILRIQQVVRGDSAAYFCASSLGQGSSGNTIYFGEGSWLTVV.

The genes are TRBV29-1 and TRBJ1-1; maybe TRBD1 (6 bases). Germline assignment: CDR1 SQVTM and CDR2 ANQGSEA. V gave up 7 bases and J gave up 7 bases, with 19 bases separating them. This CDR3 is built from 13 residues. CDR3 bases: TGCAGCGGGATACACAGGGCGTCGGGTGAAGCTTTCTTT. Protein product: CSGIHRASGEAFF.

J is TRBJ2-1 and V is TRBV18; 8 bases map to TRBD2. The V segment lost 6 bases and the J segment 2 bases; nucleotides outside the gene matches: 6. Germline V gene sequence: CDR1 KGHSH, CDR2 LQKENI. The CDR3 sequence is 15 residues long. The CDR3 DNA sequence: TGTGCCAGCTCGGCCAGCGGGAGTACCTACAATGAGCAGTTCTTC. This gives the protein CASSASGSTYNEQFF.

The rearrangement uses TRBV28 and TRBJ1-1; 8 bases align to TRBD1. This CDR3 is built from 12 residues. After removal of 6 bases from V and 10 bases from J, the junction contained 7 bases not matched to a gene. The germline V gene has CDR1 MDHEN and CDR2 SYDVKM. CDR3 loop: CASSPRGRAAFF. The CDR3 nucleotides read TGTGCCAGCAGCCCCAGGGGGCGCGCAGCTTTCTTT.

This chain links TRBV19 with TRBJ2-3; possible D gene TRBD1, 5 bases. Germline assignment: CDR1 LNHDA and CDR2 SQIVND (reference sequence). The CDR3 runs 16 residues. V lost 7 bases and J 6 bases, leaving 23 bases between the germline ends. The CDR3 sequence is CASTATAGHTTDTQYF. DNA of the CDR3: TGTGCCAGTACCGCAACCGCCGGACACACCACCGATACGCAGTATTTT.

The chain is built from TRBV3-1 (or the pseudogene TRBV3-2) and TRBJ1-2, with D maybe TRBD1 (5 bases). CDR3 length equals 14 residues. Germline CDR1 is LGHDT and CDR2 is YNNKEL (reference sequence). The V and J ends lost 0 bases and 7 bases respectively, with 12 bases between them. The DNA of the CDR3 is TGTGCCAGCAGCCAAGATTCACAGGTCTCTGGCTACACCTTC. It yields the protein CASSQDSQVSGYTF.

The V gene is TRBV27, the J gene TRBJ1-2; possibly TRBD1 for D (5 bases). This CDR3 contains 19 residues. V was cut by 3 bases and J by 5 bases, with 28 bases left in between. Germline V gene lookup returns CDR1 MNHEY and CDR2 SMNVEV (reference sequence). The CDR3 spells CASSFRKRGLIQSDYGYTF. CDR3 nucleotides: TGTGCCAGCAGTTTTCGAAAGAGGGGACTAATCCAATCCGATTATGGCTACACCTTC.

This clone turned up a few times. This sequence joins TRBV4-2 and TRBJ2-5; 12 nucleotides line up with TRBD2. The CDR3 is made up of 17 amino acids. The V and J ends lost 0 bases and 6 bases, in that order; junction bases with no gene match: 8. Germline values: CDR1 LGHNA, CDR2 YNFKEQ. The CDR3 loop reads CASSQEAGLAGTKTQYF. CDR3 in DNA: TGTGCCAGCAGCCAAGAAGCCGGACTAGCGGGAACGAAGACCCAGTACTTC.

V and J are TRBV10-3 and TRBJ2-7; 7 nucleotides align to TRBD1. The CDR3 sequence is 16 residues long. J lost 3 bases, V lost 0 bases, and 8 bases had no gene match. In germline, CDR1 is ENHRY, CDR2 SYGVKD. The CDR3 spells CAISESRRGQGYEQYF. The CDR3 nucleotides read TGTGCCATCAGTGAGTCGAGAAGGGGGCAGGGCTACGAGCAGTACTTC.

The chain links TRBV6-5 to TRBJ1-4; 9 bases are a match to TRBD1. The germline CDR1 and CDR2 sequences are MNHEY and SVGAGI. Trimming removed 6 bases from V and 7 bases from J; junction bases left unmatched: 9. CDR3 length: 15 residues. In nucleotides, the CDR3 is TGTGCCAGCAGCCCAACAGGGGGCCGGGGTGAAAAACTGTTTTTT. Translating gives CASSPTGGRGEKLFF.

The chain combines TRBV28 with TRBJ1-2, with a possible D match to TRBD1 (6 bases). The CDR3 length is 12 residues. The V and J ends lost 5 bases and 4 bases respectively, with 8 bases between them. CDR1 and CDR2 (germline): MDHEN, SYDVKM. CDR3 bases: TGTGCCAGCAGTGGGGGCGGCTATGGCTACACCTTC. It translates to CASSGGGYGYTF.

The genes are TRBV27 and TRBJ1-4; no clear D gene. With 3 bases removed from V and 0 bases from J, the gap between germline ends came to 8 bases. CDR3 length: 15 residues. Per germline, CDR1 MNHEY and CDR2 SMNVEV (reference sequence). DNA for the CDR3: TGTGCCAGCAGTTTCACCGGAGCAACTAATGAAAAACTGTTTTTT. Amino acids: CASSFTGATNEKLFF.

The count of this clone is one. This sequence joins TRBV7-2 and TRBJ2-5, with a weak D call TRBD1 (5 bases). V dropped 0 bases and J dropped 1 base, with 9 bases sitting between them. Germline CDR1 reads SGHTA; CDR2 reads FQGNSA. The CDR3 has 15 amino acids. In DNA, the CDR3 is TGTGCCAGCAGCTTAGCTGTGGGGCCCCAAGAGACCCAGTACTTC. Translated: CASSLAVGPQETQYF.

This chain connects TRBV14 to TRBJ2-5, with 10 bases fitting TRBD1. The junction had 3 bases not matched to a gene; V was cut back by 4 bases and J by 4 bases. The CDR3 has 14 amino acids. CDR1 and CDR2 (germline): SGHDN, FVKESK. CDR3 protein: CASSRDRGSETQYF. Here the CDR3 DNA reads TGTGCCAGCAGCCGGGACAGGGGCTCAGAGACCCAGTACTTC.

V usage is TRBV9 and J usage is TRBJ2-3; 8 bases match TRBD2. The germline gives CDR1 SGDLS, CDR2 YYNGEE. The CDR3 spans 15 residues. Losses at the gene ends were 2 bases for V and 4 bases for J; bases not matched to a gene: 6. The CDR3 reads CASSVSGGSADTQYF. The DNA of the CDR3 is TGTGCCAGCAGCGTTTCGGGAGGGTCGGCAGATACGCAGTATTTT.

The chain recombines TRBV6-6 with TRBJ1-1, with a weak D call TRBD1 (6 bases). CDR3 size: 14 residues. Trimming took 0 bases from V and 4 from J, leaving 9 bases between them. Per germline, CDR1 MNHNY and CDR2 SVGAGI (reference sequence). CDR3 amino acids: CASSYSRGGTEAFF. DNA of the CDR3: TGTGCCAGCAGTTACTCAAGGGGGGGCACTGAAGCTTTCTTT.

This clone has a single count. The gene calls are TRBV6-5 and TRBJ2-7; TRBD2 might be the D (5 bases). The CDR3 has 13 residues. V gave up 6 bases and J gave up 2 bases, with 11 bases separating them. Germline V gene lookup returns CDR1 MNHEY and CDR2 SVGAGI. Written as DNA, the CDR3 is TGTGCCAGCAGGGGCGGGTGGGCCTACGAGCAGTACTTC. Translated: CASRGGWAYEQYF.